These T cell receptor beta chains were read from a single sample in a study of blood T cell repertoires in COVID-19. TCRdb's copy holds only in-frame clones and misses some; the assay was immunoSEQ multiplex PCR. The sample includes about 68,000 clones, 80% to 90% of them seen just once. The sample taken for sequencing was peripheral blood. These receptors were collected from a woman aged 55-69 years with acute or convalescent COVID-19. Each CDR3 is given without its conserved first and last residue. Fields, in order: D gene, clone size, V gene, J gene, CDR3 protein. A D gene is named only where the DNA matches it firmly. Clone size is given for some rows only: seen once, a few or many times, or a class if the clone is expanded.

-	-	TRBV19	TRBJ2-1	ASSIAGRANEQF
TRBD1	few	TRBV5-4	TRBJ2-1	ASSLDTGGGPHEQF
TRBD1	few	TRBV5-1	TRBJ1-1	ASSTQGQGYSNTEAF
-	few	TRBV25-1	TRBJ2-5	ASSKAQGQETQY
-	once	TRBV5-1	TRBJ1-6	ASSPGGMSNSPLH
TRBD1	-	TRBV5-1	TRBJ2-2	ASSLEPGGLRELF
TRBD2	-	TRBV3-1/TRBV3-2	TRBJ2-5	ASSQSDLAGSRTQY
-	-	TRBV30	TRBJ1-2	ACSREGVGGYT
-	-	TRBV30	TRBJ1-3	AWTRGNSGNTIY
-	-	TRBV5-8	TRBJ1-2	ASSLRTVDYGYT
-	-	TRBV29-1	TRBJ1-2	SASRRGTHGYT
-	-	TRBV4-1	TRBJ1-3	ASSQESQGTRNTIY
-	-	TRBV24-1	TRBJ2-3	ATSDSRTTTDTQY
-	-	TRBV11-2	TRBJ2-5	ASSPGTGLETQY
TRBD1	-	TRBV10-2	TRBJ1-3	ASSAGQGSGNTIY
-	-	TRBV11-2	TRBJ2-7	ASSRAGASLGSYEQY
-	-	TRBV6-6	TRBJ1-2	ASSYSSADYGYT
TRBD1	-	TRBV7-9	TRBJ1-2	ASSHGQGYGYT
TRBD1	-	TRBV28	TRBJ1-2	ASSLVGDRAIYT
TRBD2	-	TRBV30	TRBJ2-4	AWSSRTSGRNIQY
TRBD1	-	TRBV4-1	TRBJ2-7	ASSQQDRVDEYEQY
-	-	TRBV5-6	TRBJ1-3	ASSGLSIGNTIY
-	-	TRBV24-1	TRBJ1-2	ATQQGFGYGYT
TRBD1	few	TRBV6-5	TRBJ1-2	ASSRHGDSYGYT
TRBD2	-	TRBV13	TRBJ2-1	ASSIGTRIEQF
-	-	TRBV27	TRBJ1-1	ASSLQGLTEAF
-	-	TRBV29-1	TRBJ2-7	SAPFRSETAYEQY
-	-	TRBV29-1	TRBJ1-2	SVSQENYGYT
-	-	TRBV2	TRBJ2-1	ASTELAYNEQF
-	-	TRBV5-1	TRBJ1-2	ASSLRAADNYGYT
-	-	TRBV19	TRBJ1-2	ASSSEVLNYGYT
TRBD2	-	TRBV3-1/TRBV3-2	TRBJ2-2	ASSQDLGLAEFTGELF
-	-	TRBV28	TRBJ1-1	ASSSVGAAF
-	-	TRBV9	TRBJ1-1	ASSAAGSNTEAF
-	-	TRBV7-9	TRBJ1-6	ASSVERGARNSPLH
-	-	TRBV6-5	TRBJ2-5	ASRRALQETQY
-	-	TRBV4-2	TRBJ1-2	ASSQSFAGGGYGYT
-	once	TRBV15	TRBJ2-1	ATSRDWGGPGGEQF
TRBD1	once	TRBV5-4	TRBJ1-1	ASTTGGFGTEAF
-	-	TRBV21-1	TRBJ2-4	ASRKRAGAKNIQY
-	once	TRBV5-1	TRBJ1-4	ASSLSPGLEKLF
-	-	TRBV11-2	TRBJ1-1	ASSLSPNTEAF
-	-	TRBV15	TRBJ2-1	ATSREGDSYNEQF